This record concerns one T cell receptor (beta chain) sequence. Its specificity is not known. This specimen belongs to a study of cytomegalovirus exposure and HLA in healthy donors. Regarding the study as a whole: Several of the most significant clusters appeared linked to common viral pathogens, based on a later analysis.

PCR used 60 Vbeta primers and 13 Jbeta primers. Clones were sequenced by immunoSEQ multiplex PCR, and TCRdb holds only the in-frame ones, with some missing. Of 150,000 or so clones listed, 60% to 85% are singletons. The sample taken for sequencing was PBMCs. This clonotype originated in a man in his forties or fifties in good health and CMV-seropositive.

The CDR3, as DNA: TGCGCCAGCAGCGTGGGAGGGAGCCGGGCTGGAAACACCATATATTTT. Translation gives CASSVGGSRAGNTIYF. The V call is TRBV5-1, the J call TRBJ1-3; D is unclear. CDR1 and CDR2 (germline): SGHRS, YFSETQ. This CDR3 spans 16 amino acids. V was clipped by 4 bases and J by 2 bases, with 16 bases between them.